Listed below are T cell receptor beta chains from one sample, sequenced in a study of shared clonotypes between healthy human individuals. TCRdb keeps only in-frame clones here, not all; method: immunoSEQ multiplex PCR. The sample comprises some 480,000 clones, roughly 85% of which are singletons, and over 9.5% rests with the top ten. Sample: PBMCs. The receptors were sampled from a woman between 35 and 50 years old in good health. Some clones in this sample may be carry-over from other donors' samples. Both conserved end residues are part of each CDR3. The D gene is left open where the match is weak. For some rows the clone size is stated as once, few or many, or as a class when expanded; others skip it.

J | V | size | D | CDR3 | DNA
TRBJ1-1 | TRBV6-4 | few | NA | CASSDYVNTEAFF | TGTGCCAGCAGTGACTATGTGAACACTGAAGCTTTCTTT
TRBJ1-2 | TRBV28 | NA | TRBD1 | CASSVGTGVYGYTF | TGTGCCAGCAGCGTGGGGACAGGGGTATACGGCTACACCTTC
TRBJ2-5 | TRBV7-2 | NA | TRBD2 | CASSLGRLAGVGLRETQYF | TGTGCCAGCAGCCTTGGGCGACTAGCGGGAGTAGGTTTGAGAGAGACCCAGTACTTC
TRBJ2-4 | TRBV30 | NA | TRBD2 | CAWSGGAGLAKNIQYF | TGTGCCTGGAGTGGGGGAGCGGGACTAGCCAAAAACATTCAGTACTTC
TRBJ2-6 | TRBV18 | NA | NA | CASSPPGSSGANVLTF | TGTGCCAGCTCACCACCTGGGAGTTCTGGGGCCAACGTCCTGACTTTC
TRBJ2-7 | TRBV27 | NA | NA | CASSLSALQGYDEQYF | TGTGCCAGCAGTTTATCTGCCCTACAGGGATACGACGAGCAGTACTTC
TRBJ2-1 | TRBV19 | once | NA | CASSVGTTSYNEQFF | TGTGCCAGTAGTGTCGGGACAACCTCCTACAATGAGCAGTTCTTC
TRBJ2-7 | TRBV7-9 | NA | TRBD2 | CASGTSGIYEQYF | TGTGCCAGCGGTACTAGCGGAATCTACGAGCAGTACTTC
TRBJ2-7 | TRBV7-8 | NA | NA | CASSRLTYEQYF | TGTGCCAGCAGTCGCCTTACCTACGAGCAGTACTTC
TRBJ1-6 | TRBV18 | NA | TRBD1 | CASSPQGGNSPLHF | TGTGCCAGCTCACCCCAGGGGGGAAATTCACCCCTCCACTTT
TRBJ2-7 | TRBV13 | NA | TRBD1 | CASSLDRVGQYF | TGTGCCAGCAGCTTGGACAGGGTGGGGCAGTACTTC
TRBJ1-1 | TRBV9 | NA | NA | CASSQATNMNTEAFF | TGTGCCAGTAGCCAAGCTACCAACATGAACACTGAAGCTTTCTTT
TRBJ2-7 | TRBV28 | NA | NA | CASSFRSEQYF | TGTGCCAGCAGTTTCCGTTCCGAGCAGTACTTC
TRBJ1-2 | TRBV29-1 | NA | NA | CSDTDGTGYTF | TGCAGCGACACGGACGGGACGGGCTACACCTTC
TRBJ2-2 | TRBV7-2 | NA | TRBD1 | CASSLGDRVTGELFF | TGTGCCAGCAGCTTAGGGGACAGGGTGACCGGGGAGCTGTTTTTT
TRBJ1-1 | TRBV28 | once | TRBD1 | CASSLPGGDTEAFF | TGTGCCAGCAGTTTGCCAGGGGGGGACACTGAAGCTTTCTTT
TRBJ1-1 | TRBV4-3 | many | NA | CASSQRTSSTEAFF | TGCGCCAGCAGCCAACGTACGTCGAGCACTGAAGCTTTCTTT
TRBJ2-3 | TRBV5-4 | once | NA | CASSAGGAGTDTQYF | TGTGCCAGCAGCGCCGGAGGGGCCGGGACAGATACGCAGTATTTT
TRBJ1-1 | TRBV18 | NA | TRBD1 | CASSPNSGTGVEAFF | TGTGCCAGCTCACCAAACTCCGGGACAGGGGTTGAAGCTTTCTTT
TRBJ1-1 | TRBV28 | NA | TRBD1 | CASSSDRGGTEAFF | TGTGCCAGCAGTTCCGACAGGGGAGGGACTGAAGCTTTCTTT
TRBJ2-1 | TRBV28 | once | NA | CASTLGGTVPEQFF | TGTGCCAGCACCTTAGGGGGTACGGTTCCTGAGCAGTTCTTC
TRBJ2-5 | TRBV19 | NA | NA | CATREFGETQYF | TGTGCCACACGGGAGTTTGGAGAGACCCAGTACTTC
TRBJ2-2 | TRBV29-1 | NA | NA | CRTPPRTGELFF | TGCAGAACCCCCCCGAGGACCGGGGAGCTGTTTTTT